The 8 T cell receptor beta chains given below trace back to one sample, sequenced in a study of cytomegalovirus exposure and HLA in healthy donors (dated by TCRdb to the late 2010s). Libraries were prepared through the immunoSEQ multiplex PCR assay. For the multiplex PCR, a mixture combining 60 forward primers for TCR Vbeta segments and 13 reverse primers for TCR Jbeta segments was used. TCRdb's version of the immuneACCESS table is confined to in-frame rearrangements and falls short of the full clone set. An unresolved V gene accounts for under half of the shortfall where checked; the remainder is of unknown origin. The sample has 100,000 to 150,000 clones on record, roughly 72% of them singletons. Together, the top ten hold 7.3% of the sample. The sequenced sample was PBMCs. Source of these receptors: a male donor in good health and CMV-seronegative.

This clone was seen a handful of times. V gene TRBV7-2 combines with J gene TRBJ2-7, with D possibly matching TRBD2 (5 bases). The CDR3 runs 15 residues. The germline V and J ends were trimmed by 1 base and 5 bases, with 15 bases remaining between them. In germline, CDR1 is SGHTA, CDR2 FQGNSA. The CDR3 nucleotides read TGTGCCAGCAGCTTAGGGTCGGCAGCCGGGGACGAGCAGTACTTC. Its protein is CASSLGSAAGDEQYF.

This clone was seen a single time. V and J are TRBV28 and TRBJ2-1; 14 nucleotides agree with TRBD2. Trimming cost V 6 bases and J 1 base; bases outside gene matches: 5. The CDR3 sequence is 17 residues long. Germline V lookup: CDR1 MDHEN, CDR2 SYDVKM. The CDR3 loop is CASSGTSGSRSYNEQFF. The CDR3, as DNA: TGTGCCAGCAGCGGGACTAGCGGGAGTCGATCCTACAATGAGCAGTTCTTC.

The chain combines TRBV6-6 with TRBJ2-7, with TRBD1 as a possible D gene (5 bases). V shed 0 bases and J shed 7 bases, with 7 bases lying between them. The V gene's germline CDR1 is MNHNY and CDR2 SVGAGI (reference sequence). This CDR3 spans 12 amino acids. CDR3 sequence reads: CASSYSTAEQYF. In DNA, the CDR3 is TGTGCCAGCAGTTACTCGACAGCAGAGCAGTACTTC.

This clone has only one observation. The genes are TRBV19 and TRBJ1-2, with 8 positions matching TRBD1. Unmatched junction bases numbered 4, after V lost 6 bases and J lost 7 bases. Germline lookup yields CDR1 LNHDA and CDR2 SQIVND (reference sequence). This CDR3 comprises 12 residues. The CDR3 sequence: CASSGQGSGYTF. The DNA of the CDR3 is TGTGCCAGTAGCGGACAGGGTAGTGGCTACACCTTC.

V usage is TRBV4-2 and J usage is TRBJ2-7; 10 bases are a match to TRBD2. The CDR3 spans 15 residues. Germline V CDR1 and CDR2: LGHNA, YNFKEQ. Trimming removed 0 bases from V and 2 bases from J; junction bases left unmatched: 1. The CDR3 here is CASSQDSGGAYEQYF. The DNA for the CDR3 is TGTGCCAGCAGCCAAGACAGCGGGGGGGCCTACGAGCAGTACTTC.

This chain uses TRBV4-1 with TRBJ1-4; the D gene is possibly TRBD1 (6 bases). Deletions cut 1 base from V and 3 bases from J, with 12 bases between. The germline V gene has CDR1 MGHRA and CDR2 YSYEKL. The CDR3 consists of 16 residues. The CDR3 loop reads CASSQVQGRSNEKLFF. The DNA for the CDR3 is TGCGCCAGCAGCCAAGTTCAGGGGAGATCTAATGAAAAACTGTTTTTT.

This chain connects TRBV4-3 to TRBJ1-1; the D gene is possibly TRBD1 (5 bases). This CDR3 is 16 amino acids long. Germline lookup yields CDR1 LGHNA and CDR2 YSLEER. Trimming took 0 bases from V and 5 from J, leaving 16 bases between them. This CDR3 reads CASSQELEGVYTEAFF. The CDR3 coding sequence is TGCGCCAGCAGCCAAGAGTTGGAAGGGGTTTATACTGAAGCTTTCTTT.

The chain recombines TRBV7-9 with TRBJ1-1, with 7 bases that match TRBD1. Losses at the gene ends were 5 bases for V and 6 bases for J; bases not matched to a gene: 0. The CDR3 consists of 11 residues. Germline lookup yields CDR1 SEHNR and CDR2 FQNEAQ (reference sequence). In nucleotides, the CDR3 is TGTGCCAGCAGCGGGACAGCTGAAGCTTTCTTT. This encodes CASSGTAEAFF.